The rows below give T cell receptor beta chains drawn from one sample of a study of blood T cells in healthy people across ages. TCRdb reprocessed the 5' RACE reads with MiXCR, giving one entry per CDR3 protein. Of about 1,800,000 distinct CDR3 sequences in the sample, roughly 30% were seen once. Sequences were obtained from blood. The receptors shown here come from a woman under 40 in good health. The CDR3 runs from the conserved cysteine through the conserved F or W. D genes are given only for firm matches. Clone size is shown for a subset of rows, as once, few, many or a class of expanded clone.

j_call | clone_size | v_call | d_call | cdr3_aa | cdr3_nt
TRBJ1-6 | few | TRBV20-1 | TRBD1 | CSARDGRDRGNSPLHF | TGCAGTGCTAGAGATGGCCGGGACAGGGGAAATTCACCCCTCCACTTT
TRBJ1-2 | . | TRBV20-1 | . | CSAGPPGMGDYGYTF | TGCAGTGCTGGACCCCCGGGGATGGGGGACTATGGCTACACCTTC
TRBJ2-7 | . | TRBV12-3/TRBV12-4 | . | CASPPTGTLYEQYF | TGTGCCAGCCCCCCAACCGGGACCCTCTACGAGCAGTACTTC
TRBJ1-4 | . | TRBV5-6 | . | CASSYREANEKLFF | TGTGCCAGCAGCTACCGGGAAGCAAATGAAAAACTGTTTTTT
TRBJ2-3 | . | TRBV6-1 | . | CASSGNPDAQYF | TGTGCCAGCAGTGGGAATCCGGATGCGCAGTATTTT
TRBJ2-7 | . | TRBV18 | . | CASSPQTEAYEQYF | TGTGCCAGCTCACCACAGACAGAAGCCTACGAGCAGTACTTC
TRBJ2-7 | few | TRBV3-1 | TRBD2 | CASTSGTRTCTGIYEQYF | TGTGCCAGCACCAGTGGGACTAGGACTTGCACTGGGATCTACGAGCAGTACTTC
TRBJ2-1 | . | TRBV20-1 | TRBD2 | CSARVPLGPATSGRGNEQFF | TGCAGTGCTAGAGTTCCCCTTGGGCCCGCGACTAGCGGGAGGGGGAATGAGCAGTTCTTC
TRBJ2-7 | few | TRBV7-2 | . | CASSFGAYPYEQYF | TGTGCCAGCAGCTTTGGGGCCTACCCCTACGAGCAGTACTTC
TRBJ1-4 | . | TRBV5-1 | . | CASSLERANEKLFF | TGCGCCAGCAGCTTGGAAAGGGCTAATGAAAAACTGTTTTTT
TRBJ1-2 | . | TRBV20-1 | . | CSAEDRGQGGYGYTF | TGCAGTGCTGAAGACAGAGGGCAAGGAGGCTATGGCTACACCTTC
TRBJ2-1 | . | TRBV3-1 | . | CASSQEAGNEQFF | TGTGCCAGCAGCCAAGAAGCCGGCAATGAGCAGTTCTTC
TRBJ2-5 | many | TRBV2 | . | CASSGGRFQETQYF | TGTGCCAGCAGTGGAGGACGCTTCCAAGAGACCCAGTACTTC
TRBJ2-7 | . | TRBV7-2 | . | CASSPRPDSYEQYF | TGTGCCAGCAGCCCCAGACCGGATTCCTACGAGCAGTACTTC
TRBJ2-2 | . | TRBV5-5 | . | CASSRGHQDTGELFF | TGTGCCAGCAGCCGGGGACACCAGGACACCGGGGAGCTGTTTTTT
TRBJ2-7 | . | TRBV7-9 | TRBD2 | CASSSQKTSGSYEQYF | TGTGCCAGCAGCTCACAAAAGACTAGCGGGAGCTACGAGCAGTACTTC
TRBJ1-2 | . | TRBV7-3 | TRBD1 | CASSSGTGDVYTF | TGTGCCAGCAGCTCCGGGACAGGGGACGTTTACACCTTC
TRBJ2-5 | . | TRBV7-2 | . | CASSPPDKETQYF | TGTGCCAGCAGTCCGCCGGACAAGGAGACCCAGTACTTC
TRBJ2-3 | few | TRBV3-1 | TRBD2 | CASSQDSGGVVRDTQYF | TGTGCCAGCAGCCAAGATTCGGGGGGAGTTGTTAGAGATACGCAGTATTTT
TRBJ1-4 | . | TRBV6-5 | . | CASSLNGGWGPKRLFF | TGTGCCAGCAGTTTGAATGGCGGTTGGGGCCCAAAAAGACTGTTTTTT
TRBJ2-5 | many | TRBV20-1 | TRBD2 | CSARDFETSGRIGETQYF | TGCAGTGCTAGAGATTTCGAGACTAGCGGGAGGATTGGAGAGACCCAGTACTTC
TRBJ2-3 | . | TRBV5-1 | . | CASSRSFTSDTQYF | TGCGCCAGCAGCCGATCCTTCACGTCAGATACGCAGTATTTT
TRBJ1-1 | many | TRBV9 | . | CASSVESNTEAFF | TGTGCCAGCAGCGTAGAGTCGAACACTGAAGCTTTCTTT
TRBJ2-6 | many | TRBV29-1 | . | CSAQGSGANVLTF | TGCAGCGCTCAGGGCTCTGGGGCCAACGTCCTGACTTTC
TRBJ1-5 | . | TRBV19 | . | CASSIRADPHQPQHF | TGTGCCAGTAGTATAAGAGCGGACCCCCACCAGCCCCAGCATTTT
TRBJ2-1 | few | TRBV24-1 | . | CATSDSLHRETQFF | TGTGCCACCAGTGATTCTTTGCACCGAGAGACCCAGTTCTTC
TRBJ1-2 | . | TRBV29-1 | . | CSVEWGPGIYGYTF | TGCAGCGTTGAATGGGGACCGGGGATCTATGGCTACACCTTC
TRBJ2-4 | . | TRBV28 | . | CASSKGRNNIQYF | TGTGCCAGCAGCAAGGGGAGGAATAACATTCAGTACTTC
TRBJ2-7 | . | TRBV12-3/TRBV12-4 | . | CAGTDGAVSYEQYF | TGTGCCGGCACCGACGGGGCGGTTTCCTACGAGCAGTACTTC
TRBJ2-5 | . | TRBV12-3/TRBV12-4 | . | CTSGAGEEETQYF | TGCACCAGCGGGGCAGGGGAGGAGGAGACCCAGTACTTC
TRBJ2-3 | . | TRBV4-3 | . | CASGEQAGDTQYF | TGCGCCAGCGGCGAGCAAGCAGGGGATACGCAGTATTTT
TRBJ2-4 | many | TRBV15 | . | CATSKGGVNIQYF | TGTGCCACCAGCAAGGGCGGGGTAAACATTCAGTACTTC